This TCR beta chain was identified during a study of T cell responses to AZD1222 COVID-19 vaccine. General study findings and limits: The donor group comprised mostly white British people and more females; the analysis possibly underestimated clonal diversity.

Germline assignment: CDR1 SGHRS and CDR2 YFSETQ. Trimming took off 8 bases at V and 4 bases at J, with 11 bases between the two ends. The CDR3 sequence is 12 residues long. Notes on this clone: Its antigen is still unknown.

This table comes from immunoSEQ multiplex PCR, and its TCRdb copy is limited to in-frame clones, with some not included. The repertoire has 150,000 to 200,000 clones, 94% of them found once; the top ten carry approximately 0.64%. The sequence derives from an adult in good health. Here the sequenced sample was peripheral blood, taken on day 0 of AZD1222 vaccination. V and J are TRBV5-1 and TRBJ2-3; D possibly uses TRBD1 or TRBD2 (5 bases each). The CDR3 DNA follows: TGCGCCAGTCGAGGGGCGGCAGATACGCAGTATTTT. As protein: CASRGAADTQYF.